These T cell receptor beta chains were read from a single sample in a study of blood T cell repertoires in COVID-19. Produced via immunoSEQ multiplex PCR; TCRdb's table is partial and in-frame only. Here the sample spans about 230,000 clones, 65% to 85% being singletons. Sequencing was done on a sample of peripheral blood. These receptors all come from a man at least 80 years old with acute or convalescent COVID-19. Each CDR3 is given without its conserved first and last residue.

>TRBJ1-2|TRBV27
ASSLWRVSNYGYT
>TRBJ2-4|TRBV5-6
ASSREGARNIQY
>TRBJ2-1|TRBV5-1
ASSLRLAGDNEQF
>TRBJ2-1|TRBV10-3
AISESIGTPTYNEQF
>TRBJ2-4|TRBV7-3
ASSSGWAPNIQY
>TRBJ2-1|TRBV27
ASSLQPTGVGNEQF
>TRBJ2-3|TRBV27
ATSRTDSLTDTQY
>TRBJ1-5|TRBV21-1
ASISGVRGHQPQH
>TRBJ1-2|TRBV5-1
ASSPTGLGYGYT
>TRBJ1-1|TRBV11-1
ASSLDFLRAEAF
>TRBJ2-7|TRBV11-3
ASSLGTGFAEQY
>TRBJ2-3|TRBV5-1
ASSSVDVTDTQY
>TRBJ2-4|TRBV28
ASSFQRAIAGDNIQY
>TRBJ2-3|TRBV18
ASSPSLTDTQY
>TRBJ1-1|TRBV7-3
ASSASGGFTEAF
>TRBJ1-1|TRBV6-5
ASSLGGPGNTEAF
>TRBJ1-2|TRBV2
ASSRTGTVNGYT
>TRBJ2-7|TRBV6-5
ASNRDNSYEQY
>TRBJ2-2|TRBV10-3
AIGRNTGELF
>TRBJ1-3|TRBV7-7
ASSLGVGAGNTIY
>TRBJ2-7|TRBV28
ASSLQRGDYEQY
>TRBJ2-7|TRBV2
ASSGGDGVVYEQY
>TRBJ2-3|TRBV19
ASSNLAGGRSTDTQY
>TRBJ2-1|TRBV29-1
SVRSKSYNEQF
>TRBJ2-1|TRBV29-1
SAGEIGEF
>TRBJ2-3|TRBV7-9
ASSLWGTGTADTQY
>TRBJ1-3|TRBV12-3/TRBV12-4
ASTRFGNTIY
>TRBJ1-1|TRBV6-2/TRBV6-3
ASRPRSYTEAF
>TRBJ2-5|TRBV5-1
ASSSGTIQETQY
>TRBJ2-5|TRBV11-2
ASSIIAGGGAQETQY
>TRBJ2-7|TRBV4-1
ASSQGFREVRNEQY
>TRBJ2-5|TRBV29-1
SVVQVIATQY
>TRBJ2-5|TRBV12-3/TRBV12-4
ASSLQETQY